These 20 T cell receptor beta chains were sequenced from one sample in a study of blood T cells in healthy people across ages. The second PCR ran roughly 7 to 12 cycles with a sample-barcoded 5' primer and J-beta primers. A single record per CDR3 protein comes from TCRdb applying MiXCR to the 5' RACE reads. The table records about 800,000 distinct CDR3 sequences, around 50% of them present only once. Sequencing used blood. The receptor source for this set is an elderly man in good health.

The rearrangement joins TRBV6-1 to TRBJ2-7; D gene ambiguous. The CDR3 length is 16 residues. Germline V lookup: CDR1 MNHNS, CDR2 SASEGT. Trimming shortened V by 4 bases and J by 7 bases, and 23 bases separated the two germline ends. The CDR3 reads CASSAIHPLSYNEQYF. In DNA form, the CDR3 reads TGTGCCAGCAGTGCCATACACCCACTCTCCTACAATGAGCAGTACTTC.

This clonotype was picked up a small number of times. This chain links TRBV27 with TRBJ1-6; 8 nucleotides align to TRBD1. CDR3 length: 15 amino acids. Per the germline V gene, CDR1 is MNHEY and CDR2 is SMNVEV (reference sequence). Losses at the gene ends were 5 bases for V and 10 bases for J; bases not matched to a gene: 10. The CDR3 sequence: CASSTRQGQKSPLHF. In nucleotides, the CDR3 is TGTGCCAGCAGTACCCGACAGGGGCAAAAGTCACCCCTCCACTTT.

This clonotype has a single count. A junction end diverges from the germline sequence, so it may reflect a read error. The CDR3 coding sequence is TGCAGTGCTAGCAAGACTAGCGGCTCCTACACTGAGCAGTTCTTC. The encoded protein is CSASKTSGSYTEQFF. V is TRBV20-1 and J is TRBJ2-1; 9 bases fit TRBD2. Germline CDR1 DFQATT, CDR2 SNEGSKA (reference sequence). CDR3 size: 15 residues.

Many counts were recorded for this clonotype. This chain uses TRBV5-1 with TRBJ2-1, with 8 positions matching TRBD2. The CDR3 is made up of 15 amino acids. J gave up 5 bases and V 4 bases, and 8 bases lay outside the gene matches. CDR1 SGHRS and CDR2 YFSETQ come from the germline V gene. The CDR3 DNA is TGCGCCAGCAGCATTAGCGGGATTAATAACAATGAGCAGTTCTTC. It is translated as CASSISGINNNEQFF.

The CDR3 spells CATSGAYTGELFF. The CDR3 nucleotides read TGTGCCACTTCGGGGGCCTACACCGGGGAGCTGTTTTTT. The J gene is TRBJ2-2, the V gene TRBV24-1; D could derive from TRBD1 or TRBD2 (6 bases each). The CDR3 has 13 amino acids. Per the germline V gene, CDR1 is KGHDR and CDR2 is SFDVKD. V was pared by 10 bases and J by 3 bases, with 11 bases between.

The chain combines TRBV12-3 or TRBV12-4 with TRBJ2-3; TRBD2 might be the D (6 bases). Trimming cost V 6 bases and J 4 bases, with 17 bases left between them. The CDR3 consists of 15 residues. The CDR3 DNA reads TGTGCCAGCAGCCCAGACACGGCTAGCGCAGATACGCAGTATTTT. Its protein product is CASSPDTASADTQYF.

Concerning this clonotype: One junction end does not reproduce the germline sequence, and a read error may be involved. CDR3 coding DNA: TGTGCCAGCAGCTTGCGACTAGCGGGAGAATATGAGCAGGTCTTC. Its protein product is CASSLRLAGEYEQVF. This chain links TRBV7-9 with TRBJ2-1, with 12 bases matching TRBD2. The germline V gene encodes CDR1 SEHNR and CDR2 FQNEAQ (reference sequence). This CDR3 comprises 15 residues.

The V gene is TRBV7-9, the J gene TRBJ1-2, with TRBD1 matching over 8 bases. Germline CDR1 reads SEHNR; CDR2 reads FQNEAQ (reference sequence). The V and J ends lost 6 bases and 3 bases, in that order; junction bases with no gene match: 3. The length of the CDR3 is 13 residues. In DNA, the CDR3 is TGTGCCAGCAGACGACAGGGGTACTATGGCTACACCTTC. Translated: CASRRQGYYGYTF.

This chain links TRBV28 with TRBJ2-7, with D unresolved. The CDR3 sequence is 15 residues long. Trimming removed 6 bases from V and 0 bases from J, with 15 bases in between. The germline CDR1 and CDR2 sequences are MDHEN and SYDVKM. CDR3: CASSLTPAVSYEQYF. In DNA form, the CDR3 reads TGTGCCAGCAGCTTGACCCCGGCGGTCTCCTACGAGCAGTACTTC.

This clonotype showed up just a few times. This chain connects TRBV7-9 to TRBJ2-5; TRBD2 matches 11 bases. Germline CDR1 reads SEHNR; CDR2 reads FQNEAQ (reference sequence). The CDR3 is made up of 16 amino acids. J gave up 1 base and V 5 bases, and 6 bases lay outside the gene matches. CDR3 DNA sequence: TGTGCCAGCAGCCTGGGGACTAGCGGAACCCAAGAGACCCAGTACTTC. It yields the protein CASSLGTSGTQETQYF. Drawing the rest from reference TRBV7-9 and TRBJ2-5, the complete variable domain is DTGVSQNPRHKITKRGQNVTFRCDPISEHNRLYWYRQTLGQGPEFLTYFQNEAQLEKSRLLSDRFSAERPKGSFSTLEIQRTEQGDSAMYLCASSLGTSGTQETQYFGPGTRLLVL.

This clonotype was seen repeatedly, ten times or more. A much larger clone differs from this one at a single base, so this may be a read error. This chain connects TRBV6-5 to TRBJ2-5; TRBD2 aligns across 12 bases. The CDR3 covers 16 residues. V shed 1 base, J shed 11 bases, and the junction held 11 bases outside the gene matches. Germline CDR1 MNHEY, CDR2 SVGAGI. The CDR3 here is CASSYLTSGRVDEQYF. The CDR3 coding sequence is TGTGCCAGCAGTTACTTGACTAGCGGGAGAGTCGATGAGCAGTACTTC.

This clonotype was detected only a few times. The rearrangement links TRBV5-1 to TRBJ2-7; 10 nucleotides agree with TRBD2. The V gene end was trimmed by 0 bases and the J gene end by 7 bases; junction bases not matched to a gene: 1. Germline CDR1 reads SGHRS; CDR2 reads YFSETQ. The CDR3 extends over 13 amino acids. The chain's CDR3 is CASSLEGLAEQYF. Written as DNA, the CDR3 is TGCGCCAGCAGCTTGGAGGGACTAGCGGAGCAGTACTTC.

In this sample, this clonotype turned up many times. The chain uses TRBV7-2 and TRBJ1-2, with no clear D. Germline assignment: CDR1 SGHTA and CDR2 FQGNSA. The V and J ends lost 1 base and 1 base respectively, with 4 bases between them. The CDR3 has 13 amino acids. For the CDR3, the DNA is TGTGCCAGCAGCTTAGACAATAACTATGGCTACACCTTC. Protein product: CASSLDNNYGYTF.

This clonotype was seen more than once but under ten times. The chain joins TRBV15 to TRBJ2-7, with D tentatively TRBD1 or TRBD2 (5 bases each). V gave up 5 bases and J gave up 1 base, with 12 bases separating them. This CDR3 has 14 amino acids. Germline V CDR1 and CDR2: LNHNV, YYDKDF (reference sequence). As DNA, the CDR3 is TGTGCCACCAGCCCCGGGGCAGAATCCTACGAGCAGTACTTC. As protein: CATSPGAESYEQYF.

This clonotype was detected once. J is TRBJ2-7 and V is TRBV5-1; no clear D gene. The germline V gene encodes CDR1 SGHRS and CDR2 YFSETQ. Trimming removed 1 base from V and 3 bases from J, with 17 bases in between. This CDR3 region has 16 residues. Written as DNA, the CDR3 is TGCGCCAGCAGCTTGAGGGCGGCAGGAGCCAACTACGAGCAGTACTTC. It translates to CASSLRAAGANYEQYF.

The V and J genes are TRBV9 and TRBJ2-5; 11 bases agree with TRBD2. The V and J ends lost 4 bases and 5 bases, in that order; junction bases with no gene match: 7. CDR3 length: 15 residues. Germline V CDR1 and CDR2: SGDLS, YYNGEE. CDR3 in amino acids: CASSRELAGVETQYF. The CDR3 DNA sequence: TGTGCCAGCAGCCGCGAACTAGCGGGAGTGGAGACCCAGTACTTC. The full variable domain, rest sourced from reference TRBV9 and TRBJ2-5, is DSGVTQTPKHLITATGQRVTLRCSPRSGDLSVYWYQQSLDQGLQFLIQYYNGEERAKGNILERFSAQQFPDLHSELNLSSLELGDSALYFCASSRELAGVETQYFGPGTRLLVL.

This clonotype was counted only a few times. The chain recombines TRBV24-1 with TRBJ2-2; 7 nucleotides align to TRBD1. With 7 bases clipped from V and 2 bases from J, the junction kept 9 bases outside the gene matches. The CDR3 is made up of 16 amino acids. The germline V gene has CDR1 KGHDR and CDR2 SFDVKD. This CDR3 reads CATSPKGDSNTGELFF. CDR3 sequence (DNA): TGTGCCACCAGCCCGAAGGGGGACAGTAACACCGGGGAGCTGTTTTTT.

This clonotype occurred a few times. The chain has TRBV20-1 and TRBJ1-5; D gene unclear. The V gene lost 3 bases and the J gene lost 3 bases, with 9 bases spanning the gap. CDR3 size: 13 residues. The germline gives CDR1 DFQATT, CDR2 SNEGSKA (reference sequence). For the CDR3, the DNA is TGCAGTGCTAGTCACGACATCAATCAGCCCCAGCATTTT. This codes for CSASHDINQPQHF.

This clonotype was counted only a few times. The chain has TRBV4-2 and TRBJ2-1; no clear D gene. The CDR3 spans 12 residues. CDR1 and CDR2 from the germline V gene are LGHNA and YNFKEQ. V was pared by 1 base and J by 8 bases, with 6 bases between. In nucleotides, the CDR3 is TGTGCCAGCAGCCAAGTCCGGGATGAGCAGTTCTTC. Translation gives CASSQVRDEQFF.

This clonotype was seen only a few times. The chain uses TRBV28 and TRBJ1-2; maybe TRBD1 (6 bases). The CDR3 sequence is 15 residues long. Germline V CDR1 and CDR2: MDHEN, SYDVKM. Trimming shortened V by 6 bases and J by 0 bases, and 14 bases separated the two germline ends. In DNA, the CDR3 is TGTGCCAGCAGCCCCCCGGACAGATCTAACTATGGCTACACCTTC. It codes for CASSPPDRSNYGYTF.